This section outlines one T cell receptor (beta chain) sequence together with its context. It has no known antigen specificity. No base quality information exists; no much larger clone differs at one position. The CDR3 has 17 amino acids, counting the end cysteine and phenylalanine. Solely the CDR3 DNA is kept, with 51 bases framed from the first base. CDR1 and CDR2, looked up from the germline V gene, are MNHNS and SASEGT. Clipping removes 4 bases from V and 5 bases from J, with 13 as the unmatched junction base count. This sample is part of a study of blood T cells in healthy people across ages (dated by TCRdb to about 2015). Study-wide context: In model experiments, template switching captured roughly one uniquely barcoded TCR beta cDNA molecule for every two T cells. To track age-related changes in TCR beta repertoire diversity, the study relied on deep sequencing normalized with unique cDNA molecular identifiers. Four age groups were formed from the donors: young (average roughly 15 years), middle-aged (approximately 39), aged (around 62) and long-lived (approximately 78). To avoid experimental bias, donors of different ages were distributed randomly across sequencing lanes. For two donors (one aged 18 to 30 and one aged 80 or older), the study analyzed two additional independent replicas of 1 million unique cDNA reads from the same blood draw.

The donors were 40 or so Caucasian individuals from Russia, aged 6 to 90 years, who were systemically healthy. Each donor gave approximately 9.4 milliliters of peripheral blood, drawn into EDTA-treated Vacutainer tubes. Ficoll-Paque density-gradient centrifugation was used to isolate PBMCs, with at least 7 million per sample. Trizol reagent was used to extract total RNA from the PBMCs, yielding at least 6 micrograms per sample. For every donor, flow cytometry on a PBMC aliquot measured the percentage of naive CD45RAhigh/CD27high T cells. The study at large found these results: Because donor CMV infection status was unknown, age-related changes in expanded clonotypes were potentially confounded. Since profiling was done on bulk unsorted PBMCs, naive and antigen-experienced compartments could not be conclusively compared. Compared with the aged group, the long-lived group had more naive CD4+ T cells, fewer expanded clones and increased TCR diversity, a pattern suggesting age selection. Estimates of total diversity based on one million sequenced T cells were considered lower bounds and underestimates. There was a strong correlation between observed TCR beta diversity and the percentage of naive T cells measured by flow cytometry. As age increased, observed TCR beta diversity per million T cells dropped in a roughly linear way, and a significant reduction was already evident by age 40.

Libraries came from 5' RACE. This sample was sequenced with an Illumina HiSeq 2500. A second 7 to 11 cycle PCR used a sample-barcoded 5' primer and a J-beta primer mix. A unique molecular identifier was introduced onto each TCR beta cDNA molecule by a template-switch 5' adaptor carrying 12 random nucleotides. Each sample yielded at least 2.5 million CDR3-containing paired-end reads. The Mint cDNA synthesis kit, primed by a TRBC-specific oligonucleotide, was used to synthesize first-strand cDNA from all RNA. All cDNA was treated with uracil-DNA glycosylase and then went through a first 18-cycle PCR with the universal primers M1SS and BC2_uni_R. Per the source publication's procedure: Each sample was normalized by randomly selecting 1 million high-quality reads, each carrying a distinct molecular identifier. Reads with shared molecular identifiers were discarded instead of being binned into consensus sequences. MiTCR, set to a Q25 quality threshold and the strictest error-elimination algorithm, was used for CDR3 identification, clonotype clustering and error correction. A nonparametric unseen species model with Euler transformation was used to estimate lower-bound total TCR beta diversity. Using fastp at Q25 and MiXCR, TCRdb reprocessed the public reads and kept productive beta chains. Each CDR3 protein appears once, grouped with its most common genes and DNA. TCRdb's processing, not the authors', yielded these V and J calls. This sample lists 660,000 or so distinct CDR3 sequences; 58% were detected once. Together, the top ten hold over 35% of the sample.

The source material was blood. The chain links TRBV6-1 with TRBJ1-1; 10 middle bases align to TRBD1. This sequence originates from a man in his 60s in good health. The base sequence is TGTGCCAGCAGTGGCCTGGCCGACAGGGGGCTGGGGACTGAAGCTTTCTTT. Its amino acids are CASSGLADRGLGTEAFF.